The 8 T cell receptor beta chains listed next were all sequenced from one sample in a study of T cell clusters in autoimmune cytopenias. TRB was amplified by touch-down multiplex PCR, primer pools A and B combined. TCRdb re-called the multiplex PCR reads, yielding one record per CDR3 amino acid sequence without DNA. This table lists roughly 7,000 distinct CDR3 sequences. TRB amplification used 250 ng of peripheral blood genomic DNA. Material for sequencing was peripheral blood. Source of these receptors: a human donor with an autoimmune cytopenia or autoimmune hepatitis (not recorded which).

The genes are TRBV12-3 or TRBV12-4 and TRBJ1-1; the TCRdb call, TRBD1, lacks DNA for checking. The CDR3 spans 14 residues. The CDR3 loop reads CASTHRRMNTEAFF.

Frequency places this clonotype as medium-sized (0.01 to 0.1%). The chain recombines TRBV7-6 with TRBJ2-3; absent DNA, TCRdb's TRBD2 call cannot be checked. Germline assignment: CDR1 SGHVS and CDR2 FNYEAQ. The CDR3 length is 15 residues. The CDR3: CASSLTSGDVDTQYF.

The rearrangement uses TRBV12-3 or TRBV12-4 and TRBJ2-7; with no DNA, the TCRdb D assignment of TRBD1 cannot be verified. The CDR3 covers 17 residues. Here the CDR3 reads CASTPPLGTGVSFGQYF.

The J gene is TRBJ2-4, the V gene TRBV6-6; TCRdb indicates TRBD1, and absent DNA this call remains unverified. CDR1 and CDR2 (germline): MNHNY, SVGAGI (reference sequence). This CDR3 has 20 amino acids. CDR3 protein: CASRNPGQGADFLAKNIQYF.

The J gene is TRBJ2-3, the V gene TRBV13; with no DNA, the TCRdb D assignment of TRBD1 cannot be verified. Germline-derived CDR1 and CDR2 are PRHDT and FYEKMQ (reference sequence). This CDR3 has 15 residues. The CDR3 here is CASSPDRGWADTQYF.

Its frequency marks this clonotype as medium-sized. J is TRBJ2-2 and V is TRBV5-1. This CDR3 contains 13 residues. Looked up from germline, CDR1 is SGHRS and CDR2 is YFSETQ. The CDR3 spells CASRDALTGELFF. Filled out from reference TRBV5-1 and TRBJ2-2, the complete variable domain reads KAGVTQTPRYLIKTRGQQVTLSCSPISGHRSVSWYQQTPGQGLQFLFEYFSETQRNKGNFPGRFSGRQFSNSRSEMNVSTLELGDSALYLCASRDALTGELFFGEGSRLTVL.

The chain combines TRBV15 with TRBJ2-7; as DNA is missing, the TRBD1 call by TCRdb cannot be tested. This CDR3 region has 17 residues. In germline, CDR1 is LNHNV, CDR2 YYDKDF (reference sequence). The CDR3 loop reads CATSRTLTTTQGGEQYF.

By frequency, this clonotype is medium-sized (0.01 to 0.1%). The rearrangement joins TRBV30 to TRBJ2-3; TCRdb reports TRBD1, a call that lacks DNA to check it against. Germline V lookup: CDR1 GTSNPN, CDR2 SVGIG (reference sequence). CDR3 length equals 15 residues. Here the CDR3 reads CAWSPGQGSRDTQYF.